This TCR beta chain was obtained from a study of T cells in Graves' hyperthyroidism and ophthalmopathy. On the study more broadly: Peripheral blood samples were taken at initial diagnosis, prior to any treatment.

The CDR3 runs to 14 residues. Germline CDR1 SNHLY, CDR2 FYNNEI. J was trimmed by 0 bases and V by 10 bases; bases with no gene match: 8. As regards this clonotype: As yet, its antigen is unknown.

Amplification of TCR beta CDR3 regions was performed using RNA transcripts as template. HTBI primers were employed in a first-round RT-PCR of the TCR CDR3. MiXCR, run by TCRdb on the multiplex PCR reads, gives a single entry per CDR3 protein. There are hundreds of thousands of distinct CDR3 sequences in the sample; 24% occur only once, and 11% lies in the top ten. General study results and limits: A model of 13 V-J features distinguished ophthalmopathy from stable hyperthyroidism. Also found in blood were most expanded thyroid clonotypes above 0.001.

The PBMCs were sourced from fresh peripheral blood (around 9.9 ml). Sequenced input: blood. The V and J genes are TRBV2 and TRBJ1-2; 7 bases map to TRBD1. The TCR sequence derives from a woman aged 25 to 45 with Graves' ophthalmopathy. In DNA, the CDR3 is TGTGCCACTCACGGACAGGTGGCTAACTATGGCTACACCTTC. Translated: CATHGQVANYGYTF.